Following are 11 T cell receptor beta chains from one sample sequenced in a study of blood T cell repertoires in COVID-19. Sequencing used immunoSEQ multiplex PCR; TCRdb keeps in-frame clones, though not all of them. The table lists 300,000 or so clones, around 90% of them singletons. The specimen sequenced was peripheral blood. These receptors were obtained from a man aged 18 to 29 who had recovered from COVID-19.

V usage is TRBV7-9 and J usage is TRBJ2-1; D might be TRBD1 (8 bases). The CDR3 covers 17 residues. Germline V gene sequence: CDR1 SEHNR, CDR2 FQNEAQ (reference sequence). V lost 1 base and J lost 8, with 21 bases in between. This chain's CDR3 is CASSLGGGTGLVDEQFF. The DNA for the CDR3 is TGTGCCAGCAGCTTAGGGGGAGGGACAGGACTGGTAGATGAGCAGTTCTTC.

The CDR3 DNA reads as TGCGCCAGCAGCTACAACAGGGGAACCGGGGAGCTGTTTTTT. Translation: CASSYNRGTGELFF. This rearrangement joins TRBV4-1 to TRBJ2-2, with TRBD1 matching over 7 bases. Germline CDR1 reads MGHRA; CDR2 reads YSYEKL. V trimming: 5 bases; J trimming: 5 bases; junction bases outside the gene matches: 5. The CDR3 is 14 amino acids.

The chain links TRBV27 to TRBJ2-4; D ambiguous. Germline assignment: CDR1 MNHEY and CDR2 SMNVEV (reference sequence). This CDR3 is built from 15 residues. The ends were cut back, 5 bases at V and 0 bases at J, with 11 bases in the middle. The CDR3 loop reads CASSPPGLAKNIQYF. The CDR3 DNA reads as TGTGCCAGCAGTCCTCCGGGTCTAGCCAAAAACATTCAGTACTTC.

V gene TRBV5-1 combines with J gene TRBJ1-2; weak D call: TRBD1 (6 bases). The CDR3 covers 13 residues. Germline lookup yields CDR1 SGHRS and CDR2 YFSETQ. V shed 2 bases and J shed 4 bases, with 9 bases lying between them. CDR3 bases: TGCGCCAGCAGCTTAGGACAGAGCTATGGCTACACCTTC. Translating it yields CASSLGQSYGYTF.

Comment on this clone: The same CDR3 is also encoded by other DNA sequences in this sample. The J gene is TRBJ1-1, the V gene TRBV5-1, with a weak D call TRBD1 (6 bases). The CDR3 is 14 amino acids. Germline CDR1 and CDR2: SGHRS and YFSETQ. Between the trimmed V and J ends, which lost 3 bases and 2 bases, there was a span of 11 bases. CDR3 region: CASSSGTLNTEAFF. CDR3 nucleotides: TGCGCCAGCAGCTCCGGGACACTAAACACTGAAGCTTTCTTT. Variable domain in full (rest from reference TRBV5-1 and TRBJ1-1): KAGVTQTPRYLIKTRGQQVTLSCSPISGHRSVSWYQQTPGQGLQFLFEYFSETQRNKGNFPGRFSGRQFSNSRSEMNVSTLELGDSALYLCASSSGTLNTEAFFGQGTRLTVV.

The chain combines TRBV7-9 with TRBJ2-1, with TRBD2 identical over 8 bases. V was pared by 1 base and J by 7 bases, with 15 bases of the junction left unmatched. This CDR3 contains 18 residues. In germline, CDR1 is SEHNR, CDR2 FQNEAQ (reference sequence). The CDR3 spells CASSLVGIAGLGGNEQFF. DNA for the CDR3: TGTGCCAGCAGCTTAGTAGGTATTGCGGGACTAGGGGGGAATGAGCAGTTCTTC.

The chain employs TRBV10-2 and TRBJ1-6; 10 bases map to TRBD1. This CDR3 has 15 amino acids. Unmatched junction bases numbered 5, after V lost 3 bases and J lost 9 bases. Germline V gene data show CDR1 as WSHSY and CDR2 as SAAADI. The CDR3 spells CASSETGQGSSPLHF. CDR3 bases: TGCGCCAGCAGTGAAACGGGACAGGGGAGTTCACCCCTCCACTTT.

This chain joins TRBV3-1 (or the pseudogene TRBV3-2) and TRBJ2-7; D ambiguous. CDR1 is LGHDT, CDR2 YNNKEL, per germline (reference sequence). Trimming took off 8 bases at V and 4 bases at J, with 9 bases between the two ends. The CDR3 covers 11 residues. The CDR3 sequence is CASEAGYEQYF. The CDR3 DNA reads TGTGCCAGCGAGGCCGGGTACGAGCAGTACTTC.

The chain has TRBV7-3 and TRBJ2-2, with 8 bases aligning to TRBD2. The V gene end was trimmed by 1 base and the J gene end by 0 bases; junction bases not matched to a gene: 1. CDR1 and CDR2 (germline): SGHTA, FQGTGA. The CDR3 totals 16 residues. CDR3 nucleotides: TGTGCCAGCAGCTTAATAGCGGGGACGAACACCGGGGAGCTGTTTTTT. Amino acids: CASSLIAGTNTGELFF.

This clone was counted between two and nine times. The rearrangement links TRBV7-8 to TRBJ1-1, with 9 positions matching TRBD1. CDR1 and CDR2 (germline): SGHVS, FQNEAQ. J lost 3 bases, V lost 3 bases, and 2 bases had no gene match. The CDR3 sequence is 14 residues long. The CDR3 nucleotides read TGTGCCAGCAGCTTGGGACAGGGTCACACTGAAGCTTTCTTT. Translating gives CASSLGQGHTEAFF.

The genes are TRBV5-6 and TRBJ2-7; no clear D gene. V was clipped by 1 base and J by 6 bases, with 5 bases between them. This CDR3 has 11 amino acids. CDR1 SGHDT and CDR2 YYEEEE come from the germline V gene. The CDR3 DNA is TGTGCCAGCAGCTTGTTCGGCGAGCAGTACTTC. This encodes CASSLFGEQYF.